One sample yielded the 11 T cell receptor beta chains listed below, sequenced in a study of somatic mutations in cytotoxic T cells in rheumatoid arthritis. Sequenced by immunoSEQ multiplex PCR; TCRdb stores in-frame clones only, minus some. The top ten clones hold 28% of a sample with roughly 5,000 clones, more than 75% of them seen once. Sequenced input: CD8+ T cells sorted from blood. These receptors were obtained from an adult with rheumatoid arthritis.

This clone appeared a few times. V usage is TRBV10-1 and J usage is TRBJ2-7; D call uncertain. The germline V gene encodes CDR1 WNHNN and CDR2 SYGVQD (reference sequence). V dropped 4 bases and J dropped 4 bases, with 5 bases sitting between them. The CDR3 covers 11 residues. CDR3 amino acids: CASSVGYEQYF. The CDR3 DNA reads as TGCGCCAGCAGTGTGGGATACGAGCAGTACTTC.

J is TRBJ1-1 and V is TRBV29-1; 9 positions match TRBD1. V dropped 5 bases and J dropped 5; count of bases not matched to a gene: 6. This CDR3 has 13 residues. The germline V gene has CDR1 SQVTM and CDR2 ANQGSEA. The DNA for the CDR3 is TGCAGCGTTTCCGGGACAGGGAGAACTGAAGCTTTCTTT. Its protein product is CSVSGTGRTEAFF.

This chain links TRBV19 with TRBJ2-1, with 12 bases identical to TRBD2. The CDR3 is made up of 15 amino acids. Looked up from germline, CDR1 is LNHDA and CDR2 is SQIVND (reference sequence). V shed 3 bases, J shed 4 bases, and the junction held 1 base outside the gene matches. As DNA, the CDR3 is TGTGCCAGTAGTATGGGGACTAGCGGGTACAATGAGCAGTTCTTC. Translated, it gives CASSMGTSGYNEQFF.

This clone has just a few counts. The chain recombines TRBV7-9 with TRBJ1-5; D possibly corresponds to TRBD1 (5 bases). V dropped 9 bases and J dropped 6 bases, with 12 bases sitting between them. Germline CDR1 SEHNR, CDR2 FQNEAQ (reference sequence). This CDR3 contains 12 residues. This chain's CDR3 is CASSSGGQPQHF. The CDR3 nucleotides are TGTGCCAGTAGTTCCGGGGGTCAGCCCCAGCATTTT.

This clone is large within its sample. The V and J genes are TRBV30 and TRBJ2-7, with D perhaps matching TRBD2 (5 bases). CDR3 length: 12 amino acids. Trimming pared 2 bases from V and 6 bases from J, leaving 11 bases between. Germline CDR1 reads GTSNPN; CDR2 reads SVGIG (reference sequence). CDR3 bases: TGTGCCTGGAGTATAAGCGGTGGCGAGCAGTACTTC. Translated: CAWSISGGEQYF.

The chain combines TRBV5-6 with TRBJ2-1; the D is unclear. Per the germline V gene, CDR1 is SGHDT and CDR2 is YYEEEE. Trimming took 0 bases from V and 8 from J, leaving 12 bases between them. CDR3 length: 14 amino acids. The CDR3, as DNA: TGTGCCAGCAGCTTGGGTTCCACGGCCCATGAGCAGTTCTTC. Translation gives CASSLGSTAHEQFF.

This clone was found a few times. This chain links TRBV2 with TRBJ2-7; TRBD2 matches 13 bases. The CDR3 totals 14 residues. J lost 4 bases, V lost 6 bases, and 3 bases had no gene match. From germline, CDR1 is SNHLY and CDR2 FYNNEI. Written as DNA, the CDR3 is TGTGCCAGCAGAGGACTAGCGGGGGAATACGAGCAGTACTTC. It is translated as CASRGLAGEYEQYF.

V usage is TRBV7-9 and J usage is TRBJ1-1; no definite D call. V was shortened by 0 bases and J by 0 bases, with 8 bases between the two germline ends. The length of the CDR3 is 15 residues. CDR1 SEHNR and CDR2 FQNEAQ come from the germline V gene (reference sequence). Here the CDR3 reads CASSLASLMNTEAFF. The CDR3 coding sequence is TGTGCCAGCAGCTTAGCCAGCCTAATGAACACTGAAGCTTTCTTT.

The V call is TRBV4-2, the J call TRBJ1-1; no clear D gene. The CDR3 consists of 13 residues. V lost 0 bases and J 7 bases, leaving 9 bases between the germline ends. The germline CDR1 and CDR2 sequences are LGHNA and YNFKEQ. Here the CDR3 DNA reads TGTGCCAGCAGCCAAGATTTGCCAGTTGAAGCTTTCTTT. Amino acid sequence: CASSQDLPVEAFF.

The chain employs TRBV19 and TRBJ1-5; D is uncertain. V lost 3 bases and J 2 bases, leaving 11 bases between the germline ends. The V gene's germline CDR1 is LNHDA and CDR2 SQIVND (reference sequence). This CDR3 region has 15 residues. The CDR3 region is CASSIGSRGNQPQHF. The CDR3, as DNA: TGTGCCAGTAGTATTGGCAGTAGGGGCAATCAGCCCCAGCATTTT.

A note on this clone: Its ends do not fully match the called genes, so a read error is possible. The chain uses TRBV11-2 and TRBJ1-4, with 7 bases identical to TRBD1. This CDR3 comprises 16 residues. Germline V gene lookup returns CDR1 SGHAT and CDR2 FQNNGV. The DNA for the CDR3 is TGTGCCAACAGCTCCTTAACAGGGGCAACTAATGAAAAACTGTTTTTT. Protein: CANSSLTGATNEKLFF.